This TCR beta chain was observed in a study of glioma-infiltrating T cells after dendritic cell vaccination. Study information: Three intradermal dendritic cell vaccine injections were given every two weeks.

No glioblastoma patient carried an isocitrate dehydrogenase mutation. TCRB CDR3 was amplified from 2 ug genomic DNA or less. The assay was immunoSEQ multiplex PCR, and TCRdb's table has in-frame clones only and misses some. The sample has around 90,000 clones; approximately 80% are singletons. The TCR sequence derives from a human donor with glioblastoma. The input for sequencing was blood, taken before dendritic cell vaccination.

The CDR3 reads CASSESLAVLPGELFF. CDR3 coding DNA: TGCGCCAGCAGTGAGTCACTAGCGGTCCTCCCCGGGGAGCTGTTTTTT. J is TRBJ2-2 and V is TRBV10-2, with TRBD2 identical over 8 bases. V dropped 0 bases and J dropped 6; count of bases not matched to a gene: 6. CDR3 length: 16 residues. From germline, CDR1 is WSHSY and CDR2 SAAADI.